Included here is one T cell receptor beta chain sequence, with context. Its specificity is unknown. The CDR3 loop spans 15 amino acids. Germline CDR1 MNHEY, CDR2 SVGAGI. The data originate from a study of CXCR3-negative and CXCR3-positive naive CD8 T cells. Broader study findings: More hydrophobic TRB CDR3s were found in CXCR3-positive naive cells than in CXCR3-negative naive cells. The study found comparably high diversity in both naive subsets and much lower diversity in memory CD8+ cells.

TRB cDNA libraries were made by UMI-labeled 5' RACE. TCRdb re-called the 5' RACE reads; one entry per CDR3 protein, DNA not given. The ten top clones account for approximately 0.36%, within a sample of some 120,000 distinct CDR3 sequences. This rearrangement joins TRBV6-5 to TRBJ2-7; the D call of TRBD1 rests on TCRdb alone, since no DNA is present to check it. Source material: naive CXCR3+ CD8+ T cells from blood. Subset defined: CD45RO-CCR7+CD27+CD95- naive CD8+ T cells expressing CXCR3 (TNR3+). The receptor's source is a human donor in good health. Some clones in this sample may be carry-over from other donors' samples. The chain's CDR3 is CASSYGPGMGYEQYF.